This passage covers 27 T cell receptor beta chains from one sample sequenced in a study of T cell changes during pregnancy in multiple sclerosis. Sequencing was performed with immunoSEQ multiplex PCR; in TCRdb, only in-frame clones are kept and a portion is missing. This sample carries approximately 100,000 clones, 85% to 95% of them seen once, and the ten largest clones take about 2%. The sample was peripheral blood, taken in the third trimester of pregnancy. The origin of the receptors is a female donor with multiple sclerosis, enrolled in a pregnancy study.

The chain combines TRBV6-5 with TRBJ2-7; 8 bases map to TRBD2. Germline lookup yields CDR1 MNHEY and CDR2 SVGAGI. CDR3 length equals 15 residues. After removal of 2 bases from V and 0 bases from J, the junction contained 3 bases not matched to a gene. The CDR3 bases are TGTGCCAGCAGTTACACCGGGACTAGCTCCTACGAGCAGTACTTC. This translates into CASSYTGTSSYEQYF.

In DNA, the CDR3 is TGTGCCAGCAGCTCCAACCCCCTTGCGCGCGGGACAGATACGCAGTATTTT. It encodes CASSSNPLARGTDTQYF. V is TRBV7-2 and J is TRBJ2-3; D is perhaps TRBD2 (5 bases). Germline V gene lookup returns CDR1 SGHTA and CDR2 FQGNSA. Trimming left V 4 bases short and J 3 bases short, with 20 bases between. This CDR3 has 17 amino acids.

The rearrangement links TRBV19 to TRBJ1-2; D is ambiguous. V was shortened by 2 bases and J by 8 bases, with 9 bases between the two germline ends. The CDR3 loop spans 12 amino acids. CDR1 is LNHDA and CDR2 is SQIVND in the germline V gene (reference sequence). CDR3 amino acids: CASSIPPGGYTF. The CDR3 region has the DNA TGTGCCAGTAGTATACCGCCGGGGGGCTACACCTTC.

This clone came up a few times. The chain has TRBV6-5 and TRBJ1-1; D is ambiguous. V was cut by 0 bases and J by 4 bases, with 6 bases left in between. CDR3 length equals 13 residues. Germline V gene sequence: CDR1 MNHEY, CDR2 SVGAGI. The CDR3: CASSYSPGTEAFF. The CDR3 DNA is TGTGCCAGCAGTTACTCCCCGGGCACTGAAGCTTTCTTT.

This clone showed up just once. The chain employs TRBV6-1 and TRBJ2-2; D gene ambiguous. The V and J ends lost 7 bases and 2 bases respectively, with 5 bases between them. CDR1 is MNHNS, CDR2 SASEGT, per germline. CDR3 length equals 12 residues. In DNA, the CDR3 is TGTGCCAGCACCCAAAACACCGGGGAGCTGTTTTTT. Protein: CASTQNTGELFF.

Comments on this clone: Germline is not matched at one junction end, which may reflect a read error. The chain couples TRBV7-7 to TRBJ2-7; TRBD2 matches 12 bases. CDR3 length: 16 amino acids. Germline V gene sequence: CDR1 SSHAT, CDR2 FNYEAQ (reference sequence). The CDR3, as DNA: TGTGCTAGCAGCCCTCGACTAGCGGGAGTCTCCTACGAGCAGTACTTC. This encodes CASSPRLAGVSYEQYF.

This rearrangement joins TRBV5-1 to TRBJ2-1, with TRBD2 identical over 7 bases. This CDR3 comprises 13 residues. The germline CDR1 and CDR2 sequences are SGHRS and YFSETQ. V trimming: 4 bases; J trimming: 6 bases; junction bases outside the gene matches: 4. The CDR3 loop is CASSPGLVNEQFF. The CDR3, as DNA: TGCGCCAGCAGCCCTGGACTAGTCAATGAGCAGTTCTTC.

V is TRBV9 and J is TRBJ1-1, with D hard to call. The V gene lost 5 bases and the J gene lost 1 base, with 9 bases spanning the gap. Germline V gives CDR1 SGDLS, CDR2 YYNGEE. The CDR3 loop spans 13 amino acids. The CDR3 is CASSIGGNTEAFF. The CDR3 bases are TGTGCCAGCAGTATCGGTGGGAACACTGAAGCTTTCTTT.

The chain couples TRBV19 to TRBJ2-5; D possibly corresponds to TRBD1 (6 bases). CDR1 LNHDA and CDR2 SQIVND come from the germline V gene (reference sequence). Trimming stripped 9 bases from V and 5 bases from J, with 13 bases between. The CDR3 contains 12 residues. The chain's CDR3 is CASTGQLETQYF. The CDR3 nucleotides are TGTGCCAGCACCGGACAGTTGGAGACCCAGTACTTC.

The DNA for the CDR3 is TGTGCCACGAGCGAGGGACAGGGAAGGGAGACCCAGTACTTC. Amino acids: CATSEGQGRETQYF. The chain couples TRBV19 to TRBJ2-5; 9 bases agree with TRBD1. The germline CDR1 and CDR2 sequences are LNHDA and SQIVND (reference sequence). Trimming cost V 10 bases and J 5 bases; bases outside gene matches: 11. The CDR3 covers 14 residues.

Only one count was recorded for this clone. This chain connects TRBV4-3 to TRBJ2-5; a possible D gene is TRBD2 (5 bases). Germline values: CDR1 LGHNA, CDR2 YSLEER. The V end was cut by 1 base, the J end by 2 bases, with 17 bases between. This CDR3 spans 17 amino acids. CDR3 residues: CASSQGEGPPGQETQYF. CDR3 bases: TGCGCCAGCAGCCAAGGGGAAGGGCCCCCGGGGCAAGAGACCCAGTACTTC.

This clone was recorded once. V usage is TRBV15 and J usage is TRBJ2-1; the D is unclear. CDR1 LNHNV and CDR2 YYDKDF come from the germline V gene (reference sequence). V lost 5 bases and J lost 4, with 9 bases in between. This CDR3 comprises 13 residues. CDR3 sequence: CATSAMRYNEQFF. The DNA of the CDR3 is TGTGCCACCAGCGCCATGAGGTACAATGAGCAGTTCTTC.

The rearrangement links TRBV5-1 to TRBJ2-6; D remains ambiguous. Germline loops: CDR1 SGHRS, CDR2 YFSETQ. V lost 1 base and J 0 bases, leaving 8 bases between the germline ends. CDR3 length equals 16 residues. The CDR3 region has the DNA TGCGCCAGCAGCTTGATACAGCCCTCTGGGGCCAACGTCCTGACTTTC. Protein: CASSLIQPSGANVLTF.

This chain uses TRBV19 with TRBJ2-5; a possible D gene is TRBD2 (5 bases). V was trimmed by 6 bases and J by 3 bases, leaving 11 bases between them. The CDR3 has 13 residues. Germline CDR1 reads LNHDA; CDR2 reads SQIVND (reference sequence). CDR3 nucleotide sequence: TGTGCCAGTAGAGGTGCCGGGGAAGAGACCCAGTACTTC. Encoded protein: CASRGAGEETQYF.

The chain recombines TRBV23-1 with TRBJ2-1; D is unclear. TRBV23-1 qualifies as an ORF whose function is uncertain. The CDR3 contains 11 residues. The V gene lost 4 bases and the J gene lost 7 bases, with 5 bases spanning the gap. The CDR3: CASSRANEQFF. In DNA, the CDR3 is TGCGCCAGCAGTCGAGCGAATGAGCAGTTCTTC.

J is TRBJ2-6 and V is TRBV27; D gene uncertain. The germline CDR1 and CDR2 sequences are MNHEY and SMNVEV (reference sequence). The CDR3 has 17 residues. V lost 4 bases, J lost 2 bases, and 15 bases lay in between. For the CDR3, the DNA is TGTGCCAGCAGTTCCCGGCTGCTAGGAACTGGGGCCAACGTCCTGACTTTC. Protein sequence: CASSSRLLGTGANVLTF.

This clone was recorded once. The chain employs TRBV30 and TRBJ2-1; the D gene is possibly TRBD2 (5 bases). V lost 3 bases and J 0 bases, leaving 9 bases between the germline ends. The CDR3 loop spans 14 amino acids. Germline assignment: CDR1 GTSNPN and CDR2 SVGIG (reference sequence). This CDR3 is CAWSRGSSYNEQFF. The DNA for the CDR3 is TGTGCCTGGAGCCGGGGAAGCTCCTACAATGAGCAGTTCTTC. The complete variable domain, with remaining parts taken from reference TRBV30 and TRBJ2-1, reads SQTIHQWPATLVQPVGSPLSLECTVEGTSNPNLYWYRQAAGRGLQLLFYSVGIGQISSEVPQNLSASRPQDRQFILSSKKLLLSDSGFYLCAWSRGSSYNEQFFGPGTRLTVL.

This rearrangement joins TRBV5-1 to TRBJ1-2; no clear D. Germline CDR1 is SGHRS and CDR2 is YFSETQ. The CDR3 spans 15 residues. V shed 1 base and J shed 10 bases, with 20 bases lying between them. CDR3 bases: TGCGCCAGCAGCTTGCAAACGGGATCCCTCAATTACTACACCTTC. Its translation is CASSLQTGSLNYYTF.

V usage is TRBV6-1 and J usage is TRBJ2-5; 7 bases agree with TRBD2. Trimming removed 7 bases from V and 0 bases from J; junction bases left unmatched: 5. Germline loops: CDR1 MNHNS, CDR2 SASEGT. The CDR3 has 14 amino acids. CDR3 sequence (DNA): TGTGCCAGCAACTGGGGGGGGGACCAAGAGACCCAGTACTTC. It translates to CASNWGGDQETQYF.

This clone appeared a single time. The V call is TRBV19, the J call TRBJ2-1; D gene ambiguous. Deletions cut 3 bases from V and 5 bases from J, with 8 bases between. The germline gives CDR1 LNHDA, CDR2 SQIVND (reference sequence). The CDR3 is 13 residues long. The CDR3 bases are TGTGCCAGTAGTATGGCGGCTCACAATGAGCAGTTCTTC. Amino acids: CASSMAAHNEQFF.

This chain joins TRBV5-1 and TRBJ2-3, with a possible D match to TRBD2 (6 bases). The germline V gene encodes CDR1 SGHRS and CDR2 YFSETQ. The CDR3 sequence is 16 residues long. Trimming removed 2 bases at V and 0 bases at J, with 13 bases between. CDR3 in amino acids: CASSFPIGTSTDTQYF. DNA for the CDR3: TGCGCCAGCAGCTTTCCCATTGGGACTAGCACAGATACGCAGTATTTT.

The chain uses TRBV7-2 and TRBJ2-1, with a tentative D call TRBD2 (5 bases). This CDR3 contains 18 residues. Germline CDR1 is SGHTA and CDR2 is FQGNSA. V shed 1 base and J shed 4 bases, with 20 bases lying between them. CDR3: CASSLVTGSGRRYNEQFF. CDR3 coding DNA: TGTGCCAGCAGCTTAGTCACCGGATCGGGGAGAAGGTACAATGAGCAGTTCTTC.

The gene calls are TRBV5-1 and TRBJ2-3; D is perhaps TRBD1 (6 bases). Germline CDR1 reads SGHRS; CDR2 reads YFSETQ. V was cut by 4 bases and J by 0 bases, with 21 bases left in between. The CDR3 length is 18 residues. The CDR3 here is CASSHGQSILTSTDTQYF. The CDR3 nucleotides are TGCGCCAGCAGCCACGGACAGTCAATACTTACTAGCACAGATACGCAGTATTTT. The full variable domain, in which reference TRBV5-1 and TRBJ2-3 provide the parts outside the CDR3, is KAGVTQTPRYLIKTRGQQVTLSCSPISGHRSVSWYQQTPGQGLQFLFEYFSETQRNKGNFPGRFSGRQFSNSRSEMNVSTLELGDSALYLCASSHGQSILTSTDTQYFGPGTRLTVL.

V is TRBV5-1 and J is TRBJ2-1; TRBD2 might be the D (5 bases). V dropped 0 bases and J dropped 1 base, with 11 bases sitting between them. The CDR3 extends over 16 amino acids. Germline values: CDR1 SGHRS, CDR2 YFSETQ. CDR3 loop: CASSLGGRGSYNEQFF. DNA of the CDR3: TGCGCCAGCAGCTTGGGGGGAAGAGGGTCCTACAATGAGCAGTTCTTC.

This CDR3 is CASSGQGNTEAFF. The CDR3, as DNA: TGTGCCAGCAGCGGACAGGGGAACACTGAAGCTTTCTTT. J is TRBJ1-1 and V is TRBV11-1; 8 bases are shared with TRBD1. This CDR3 is built from 13 residues. The germline V gene has CDR1 SGHAT and CDR2 FQDESV (reference sequence). V was pared by 5 bases and J by 1 base, with 0 bases of the junction left unmatched. Based on the CDR3 plus reference TRBV11-1 and TRBJ1-1, the full variable domain is EAEVAQSPRYKITEKSQAVAFWCDPISGHATLYWYRQILGQGPELLVQFQDESVVDDSQLPKDRFSAERLKGVDSTLKIQPAELGDSAMYLCASSGQGNTEAFFGQGTRLTVV.

The chain links TRBV6-1 to TRBJ2-3, with 9 bases aligning to TRBD2. There are 16 residues in the CDR3. J was trimmed by 3 bases and V by 1 base; bases with no gene match: 5. From germline, CDR1 is MNHNS and CDR2 SASEGT. CDR3 in amino acids: CASSEVGLAGTDTQYF. The CDR3 DNA is TGTGCCAGCAGTGAAGTGGGGCTAGCGGGAACAGATACGCAGTATTTT.

The chain recombines TRBV5-1 with TRBJ2-5; TRBD2 matches 8 bases. V lost 0 bases to trimming and J lost 4 bases; unmatched junction nucleotides: 5. The CDR3 runs 15 residues. CDR1 SGHRS and CDR2 YFSETQ come from the germline V gene. The CDR3 loop reads CASSLASREGETQYF. CDR3 in DNA: TGCGCCAGCAGCTTGGCCTCTCGGGAGGGAGAGACCCAGTACTTC.